This TCR beta chain was recorded in a study of early T cells in non-severe SARS-CoV-2 infection. Looking at the study overall: Investigators sequenced bulk RNA drawn from unsorted whole blood, and chains remained unpaired.

The CDR3 runs 13 residues. V lost 1 base and J lost 4, with 7 bases in between. Looked up from germline, CDR1 is SGHTA and CDR2 is FQGTGA. Unique molecular identifiers (one per individual cDNA molecule) were attached. From the 5' RACE reads, TCRdb called clonotypes with MiXCR, one entry per CDR3 protein. The sample carries tens of thousands of distinct CDR3 sequences, roughly 10% recorded once. This clonotype has more than one count but fewer than ten. The origin of this receptor is an adult who was a healthcare worker with PCR-confirmed SARS-CoV-2 infection or an uninfected control (not recorded which). The V call is TRBV7-3, the J call TRBJ1-1; perhaps TRBD1 as D (5 bases). The specimen was whole blood, collected at baseline. As DNA, the CDR3 is TGTGCCAGCAGCTTAATGGGGGTCACTGAAGCTTTCTTT. Translating it yields CASSLMGVTEAFF. Using reference TRBV7-3 and TRBJ1-1 for the parts outside the CDR3, the full variable domain is GAGVSQTPSNKVTEKGKYVELRCDPISGHTALYWYRQSLGQGPEFLIYFQGTGAADDSGLPNDRFFAVRPEGSVSTLKIQRTERGDSAVYLCASSLMGVTEAFFGQGTRLTVV.